This record looks at one TCR beta chain sequence and its context. Its antigen is not known. The CDR3 is made up of 15 amino acids. V was shortened by 4 bases and J by 0 bases, with 13 bases between the two germline ends. Looked up from germline, CDR1 is SGHDN and CDR2 is FVKESK. Some clones are missing from TCRdb's copy, which holds only in-frame ones; the method was immunoSEQ multiplex PCR. Counted here are around 340,000 clones, 88% occurring once; the ten biggest clones make up around 6.1%. Treatment indicated: some 19 received Ad26.COV2.S at low or high dose, single or two shots; five or six received placebo; per-sample allocation not given. The samples were gathered on day 63 after the first injection of vaccine or placebo. The data derive from a study of Ad26.COV2.S vaccination and SARS-CoV-2 variants. Study results and limitations: TCR breadth and depth estimates may have understated total T cell responses.

The rearrangement links TRBV14 to TRBJ2-7; no definite D call. The material was peripheral blood, obtained in a trial of Ad26.COV2.S vaccine versus placebo. The sequence derives from a person between 18 and 65 years old who received the Ad26.COV2.S COVID-19 vaccine or a placebo. The CDR3 loop is CASSPWSRNSYEQYF. The CDR3 DNA is TGTGCCAGCAGCCCCTGGAGTAGAAACTCCTACGAGCAGTACTTC.